What follows are 13 T cell receptor beta chains derived from one specimen sequenced in a study of blood T cell repertoires in COVID-19. Repertoires were generated with immunoSEQ multiplex PCR, while TCRdb's copy carries only in-frame clones and drops some. The sample lists some 290,000 clones; around 91% were seen once. Sequencing input: peripheral blood. The receptors derive from a woman between 35 and 50 years old with COVID-19, enrolled during active disease.

The chain uses TRBV3-1 (or the pseudogene TRBV3-2) and TRBJ2-3; D possibly corresponds to TRBD1 (8 bases). This CDR3 is 17 amino acids long. V was shortened by 5 bases and J by 1 base, with 19 bases between the two germline ends. The V gene's germline CDR1 is LGHDT and CDR2 YNNKEL (reference sequence). CDR3 in amino acids: CASSVDREGLRTDTQYF. DNA for the CDR3: TGTGCCAGCAGCGTGGACAGGGAGGGTCTTCGCACAGATACGCAGTATTTT.

In this sample, this clone turned up many times. V is TRBV4-1 and J is TRBJ1-2, with D hard to call. V dropped 0 bases and J dropped 3 bases, with 11 bases sitting between them. The CDR3 runs 15 residues. Germline V lookup: CDR1 MGHRA, CDR2 YSYEKL. The CDR3 region is CASSQESGGYYGYTF. CDR3 in DNA: TGCGCCAGCAGCCAAGAAAGTGGCGGCTACTATGGCTACACCTTC.

The table lists this clone with a count of one. V usage is TRBV9 and J usage is TRBJ2-3; D is undetermined. This CDR3 region has 13 residues. Germline loops: CDR1 SGDLS, CDR2 YYNGEE. Trimming shortened V by 2 bases and J by 3 bases, and 7 bases separated the two germline ends. The CDR3 nucleotides read TGTGCCAGCAGCGTCGTTTCGACAGATACGCAGTATTTT. Residues: CASSVVSTDTQYF.

This clone has only a few counts. The rearrangement joins TRBV30 to TRBJ1-4; 10 bases agree with TRBD1. J was trimmed by 7 bases and V by 2 bases; bases with no gene match: 13. This CDR3 comprises 17 residues. In germline, CDR1 is GTSNPN, CDR2 SVGIG (reference sequence). The DNA for the CDR3 is TGTGCCTGGAGTAACTATCCCGGGACAGGGGTTGGTGAAAAACTGTTTTTT. It specifies CAWSNYPGTGVGEKLFF.

This clone was recorded once. The J gene is TRBJ1-2, the V gene TRBV5-1; 7 bases line up with TRBD1. The V and J ends lost 2 bases and 2 bases, in that order; junction bases with no gene match: 3. CDR1 is SGHRS, CDR2 YFSETQ, per germline. This CDR3 has 14 amino acids. The CDR3 sequence: CASSFYRGNYGYTF. The CDR3 coding sequence is TGCGCCAGCAGCTTTTACAGGGGAAACTATGGCTACACCTTC.

V is TRBV18 and J is TRBJ1-4; D is uncertain. Trimming left V 1 base short and J 0 bases short, with 9 bases between. Germline CDR1 reads KGHSH; CDR2 reads LQKENI. The CDR3 has 16 residues. This chain's CDR3 is CASSPRRAATNEKLFF. The DNA of the CDR3 is TGTGCCAGCTCACCACGTCGCGCCGCAACTAATGAAAAACTGTTTTTT.

The chain joins TRBV5-6 to TRBJ1-2, with a possible D match to TRBD1 (5 bases). Germline loops: CDR1 SGHDT, CDR2 YYEEEE. The germline V and J ends were trimmed by 2 bases and 5 bases, with 10 bases remaining between them. The CDR3 is 13 residues long. The CDR3, as DNA: TGTGCCAGCAGCTTCGACAGCCCTTATGGCTACACCTTC. This translates into CASSFDSPYGYTF.

V is TRBV7-2 and J is TRBJ1-6; 12 bases are a match to TRBD1. The germline gives CDR1 SGHTA, CDR2 FQGNSA. V was pared by 7 bases and J by 10 bases, with 8 bases of the junction left unmatched. This CDR3 comprises 15 residues. The CDR3 nucleotides are TGTGCCAGCACCCCGGGACAGGGGGCGAACTCACCCCTCCACTTT. This translates into CASTPGQGANSPLHF.

The CDR3 is CASSQEGLAGGKETQYF. In DNA, the CDR3 is TGCGCCAGCAGCCAAGAGGGCCTAGCGGGGGGGAAAGAGACCCAGTACTTC. This sequence joins TRBV4-3 and TRBJ2-5, with 12 bases identical to TRBD2. V was clipped by 0 bases and J by 3 bases; unmatched bases: 5. The CDR3 covers 17 residues. CDR1 LGHNA and CDR2 YSLEER come from the germline V gene.

The chain links TRBV2 to TRBJ2-7; 9 bases line up with TRBD1. Germline V gives CDR1 SNHLY, CDR2 FYNNEI. The CDR3 runs 13 residues. Trimming removed 4 bases from V and 2 bases from J; junction bases left unmatched: 0. The CDR3 here is CASSGQGAYEQYF. In DNA, the CDR3 is TGTGCCAGCAGTGGACAGGGGGCCTACGAGCAGTACTTC.

The V and J genes are TRBV3-1 (or the pseudogene TRBV3-2) and TRBJ2-4; the D is unclear. The ends were cut back, 0 bases at V and 6 bases at J, with 18 bases in the middle. The CDR3 consists of 17 residues. CDR1 is LGHDT, CDR2 YNNKEL, per germline (reference sequence). The CDR3 region has the DNA TGTGCCAGCAGCCAAGATCTCATGATGCAGGTCGGAAACATTCAGTACTTC. It is translated as CASSQDLMMQVGNIQYF.

The chain uses TRBV7-3 and TRBJ1-6, with D possibly TRBD1 on 5 matching bases. The CDR3 has 14 residues. Germline assignment: CDR1 SGHTA and CDR2 FQGTGA. Trimming left V 3 bases short and J 9 bases short, with 12 bases between. The CDR3 is CASSFRREGSPLHF. In DNA, the CDR3 is TGTGCCAGCAGCTTTCGCAGGGAAGGTTCACCCCTCCACTTT.

The V and J genes are TRBV19 and TRBJ2-7, with D possibly TRBD2 on 5 matching bases. The CDR3 is made up of 13 amino acids. Germline loops: CDR1 LNHDA, CDR2 SQIVND (reference sequence). V lost 3 bases and J lost 2, with 8 bases in between. Here the CDR3 reads CASSMAGPYEQYF. The CDR3 DNA follows: TGTGCCAGTAGTATGGCGGGCCCCTACGAGCAGTACTTC.